This T cell receptor beta chain was obtained from a study of blood T cell repertoires in COVID-19. For the study at large: The origin of the acute and convalescent COVID-19 samples was the United States, Italy and Spain. Sources were T cells, B-cell-depleted T cells, or PBMCs; the material itself was cDNA or gDNA.

Between the trimmed V and J ends, which lost 7 bases and 5 bases, there was a span of 15 bases. Looked up from germline, CDR1 is SGHTA and CDR2 is FQGNSA. The CDR3 sequence is 14 residues long. As handled by the study authors: Amplification from reference gene primers served as the basis for estimated nucleated cell counts. Only in-frame clones appear in the TCRdb table, and some are missing; sequencing was by immunoSEQ multiplex PCR. Clone size and the V and J calls come from that table; the DNA yielded D and trimming. The sample has approximately 150,000 clones, 88% seen once; the top ten hold 25% to 30%.

The specimen was peripheral blood. The source of this sequence is a human donor in a cohort sampled during active COVID-19. The chain combines TRBV7-2 with TRBJ2-1, with D maybe TRBD2 (7 bases). CDR3 residues: CASTPGGANNEQFF. For the CDR3, the DNA is TGTGCCAGCACCCCTGGGGGGGCAAACAATGAGCAGTTCTTC.